One sample yielded the 3 T cell receptor beta chains listed below, sequenced in a study of blood T cell repertoires in COVID-19. The assay was immunoSEQ multiplex PCR, and TCRdb's table has in-frame clones only and misses some. The data hold approximately 350,000 clones, with less than 90% observed a single time. Sequencing input: peripheral blood. The receptor set was obtained from a woman in her sixties or seventies with COVID-19, enrolled during active disease.

The chain recombines TRBV5-5 with TRBJ2-7, with no clear D. Trimming cost V 6 bases and J 3 bases, with 13 bases left between them. The CDR3 spans 13 residues. Germline assignment: CDR1 SGHKS and CDR2 YYEKEE (reference sequence). CDR3: CASTVATGYEQYF. The DNA of the CDR3 is TGTGCCAGCACCGTTGCCACTGGCTACGAGCAGTACTTC.

V usage is TRBV3-1 (or the pseudogene TRBV3-2) and J usage is TRBJ1-3; 8 positions agree with TRBD1. This CDR3 spans 17 amino acids. Germline V gives CDR1 LGHDT, CDR2 YNNKEL (reference sequence). V was clipped by 4 bases and J by 4 bases; unmatched bases: 12. The CDR3 DNA follows: TGTGCCAGCAGCCTCCTAGCCGGACAGGGCCCAGGAAACACCATATATTTT. It yields the protein CASSLLAGQGPGNTIYF.

The table lists this clone with a count of one. V is TRBV27 and J is TRBJ2-3; D uncertain. V lost 5 bases to trimming and J lost 9 bases, with 15 bases between them. Germline V lookup: CDR1 MNHEY, CDR2 SMNVEV (reference sequence). The length of the CDR3 is 13 residues. The CDR3: CASSLGRGLTQYF. CDR3 nucleotides: TGTGCCAGCAGTCTCGGTCGTGGTCTCACGCAGTATTTT.